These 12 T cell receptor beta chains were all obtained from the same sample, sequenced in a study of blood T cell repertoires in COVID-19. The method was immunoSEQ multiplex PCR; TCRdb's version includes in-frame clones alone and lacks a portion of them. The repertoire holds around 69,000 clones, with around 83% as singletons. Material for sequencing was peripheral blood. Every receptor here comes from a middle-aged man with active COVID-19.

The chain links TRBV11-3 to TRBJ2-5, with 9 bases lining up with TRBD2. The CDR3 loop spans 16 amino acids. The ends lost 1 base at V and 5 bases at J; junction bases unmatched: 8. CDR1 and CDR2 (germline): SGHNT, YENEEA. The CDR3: CASSLGLAGLGETQYF. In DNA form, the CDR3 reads TGTGCCAGCAGCTTAGGGCTAGCGGGACTGGGGGAGACCCAGTACTTC.

CDR3 bases: TGCAGCGTTGAAGATCGACAGAGCAATGAGCAGTTCTTC. Amino acid sequence: CSVEDRQSNEQFF. This chain connects TRBV29-1 to TRBJ2-1; D is perhaps TRBD1 (5 bases). The CDR3 loop spans 13 amino acids. Germline V gene lookup returns CDR1 SQVTM and CDR2 ANQGSEA. V lost 0 bases to trimming and J lost 6 bases, with 9 bases between them.

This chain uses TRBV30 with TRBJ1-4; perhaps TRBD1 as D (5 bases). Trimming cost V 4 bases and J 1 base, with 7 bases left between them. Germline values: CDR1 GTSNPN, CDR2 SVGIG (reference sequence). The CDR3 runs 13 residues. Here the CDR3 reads CAWNRRTNEKLFF. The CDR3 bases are TGTGCCTGGAACAGGAGAACTAATGAAAAACTGTTTTTT.

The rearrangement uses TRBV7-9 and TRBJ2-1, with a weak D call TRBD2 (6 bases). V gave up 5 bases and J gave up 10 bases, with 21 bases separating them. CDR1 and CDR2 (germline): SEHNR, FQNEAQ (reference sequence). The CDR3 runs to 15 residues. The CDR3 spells CASSGAGTYVGEQFF. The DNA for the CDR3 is TGTGCCAGCAGCGGGGCCGGGACTTACGTCGGGGAGCAGTTCTTC.

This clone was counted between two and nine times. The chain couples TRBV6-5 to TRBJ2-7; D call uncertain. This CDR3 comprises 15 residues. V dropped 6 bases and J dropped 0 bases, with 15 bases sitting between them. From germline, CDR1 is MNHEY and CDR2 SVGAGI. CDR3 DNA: TGTGCCAGCAGCTCTGTCCACTCCTTCTCCTACGAGCAGTACTTC. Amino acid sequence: CASSSVHSFSYEQYF.

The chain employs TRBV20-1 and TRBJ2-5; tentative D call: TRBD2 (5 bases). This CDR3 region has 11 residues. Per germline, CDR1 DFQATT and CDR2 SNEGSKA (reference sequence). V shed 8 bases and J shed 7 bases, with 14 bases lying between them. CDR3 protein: CSTIPRGTQYF. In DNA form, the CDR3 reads TGCAGTACCATACCTCGGGGGACCCAGTACTTC.

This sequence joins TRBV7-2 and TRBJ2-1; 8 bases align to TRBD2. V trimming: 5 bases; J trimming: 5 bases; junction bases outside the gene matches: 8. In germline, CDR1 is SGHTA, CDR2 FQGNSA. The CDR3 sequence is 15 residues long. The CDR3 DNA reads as TGTGCCAGCAGCACCCAGACTAGCGCCAACAATGAGCAGTTCTTC. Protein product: CASSTQTSANNEQFF.

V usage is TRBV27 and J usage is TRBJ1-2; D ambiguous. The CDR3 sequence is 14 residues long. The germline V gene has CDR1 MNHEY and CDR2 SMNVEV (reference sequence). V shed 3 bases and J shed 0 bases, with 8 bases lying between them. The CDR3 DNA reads TGTGCCAGCAGTTTTCTGGCCTCTAACTATGGCTACACCTTC. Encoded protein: CASSFLASNYGYTF.

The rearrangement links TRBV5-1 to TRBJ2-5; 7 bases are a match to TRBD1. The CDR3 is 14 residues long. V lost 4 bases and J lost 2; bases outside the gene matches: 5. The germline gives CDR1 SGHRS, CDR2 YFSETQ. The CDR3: CASSPGQPQETQYF. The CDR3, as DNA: TGCGCCAGCAGCCCGGGACAGCCACAAGAGACCCAGTACTTC.

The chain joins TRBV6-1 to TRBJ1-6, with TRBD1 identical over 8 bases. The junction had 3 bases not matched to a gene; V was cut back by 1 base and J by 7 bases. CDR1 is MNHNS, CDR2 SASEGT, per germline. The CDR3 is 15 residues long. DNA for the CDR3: TGTGCCAGCAGTGAAGGGGACAGGATAAATTCACCCCTCCACTTT. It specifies CASSEGDRINSPLHF.

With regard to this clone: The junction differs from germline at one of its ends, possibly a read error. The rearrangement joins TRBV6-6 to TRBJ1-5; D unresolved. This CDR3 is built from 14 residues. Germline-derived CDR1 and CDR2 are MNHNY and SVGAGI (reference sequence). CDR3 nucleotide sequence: TGTGCCACCAGTTTTGCAGTCGACAATCAGCCCCAGCATTTT. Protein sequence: CATSFAVDNQPQHF.

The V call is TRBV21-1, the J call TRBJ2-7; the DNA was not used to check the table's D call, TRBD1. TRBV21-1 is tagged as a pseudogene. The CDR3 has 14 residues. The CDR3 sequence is CASSPRRPGNEQYV. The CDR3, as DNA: TGTGCCAGCAGCCCAAGGCGGCCAGGGAACGAGCAGTACGTC.